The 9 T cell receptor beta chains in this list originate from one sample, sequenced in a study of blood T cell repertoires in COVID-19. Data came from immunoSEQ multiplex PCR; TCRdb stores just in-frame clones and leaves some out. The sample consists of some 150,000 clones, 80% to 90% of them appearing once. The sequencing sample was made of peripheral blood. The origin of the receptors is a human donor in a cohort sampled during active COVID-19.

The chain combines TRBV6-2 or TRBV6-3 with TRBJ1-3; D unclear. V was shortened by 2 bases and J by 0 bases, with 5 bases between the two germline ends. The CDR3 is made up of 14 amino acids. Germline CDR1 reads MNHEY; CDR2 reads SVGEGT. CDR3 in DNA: TGTGCCAGCAGTTACAGGAGCTCTGGAAACACCATATATTTT. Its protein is CASSYRSSGNTIYF.

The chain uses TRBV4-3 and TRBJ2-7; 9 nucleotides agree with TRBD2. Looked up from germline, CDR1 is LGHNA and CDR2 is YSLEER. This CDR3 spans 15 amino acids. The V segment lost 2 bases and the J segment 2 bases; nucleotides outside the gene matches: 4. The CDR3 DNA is TGCGCCAGCAGCCAAAGCGGGGGGCAGACCTACGAGCAGTACTTC. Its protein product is CASSQSGGQTYEQYF.

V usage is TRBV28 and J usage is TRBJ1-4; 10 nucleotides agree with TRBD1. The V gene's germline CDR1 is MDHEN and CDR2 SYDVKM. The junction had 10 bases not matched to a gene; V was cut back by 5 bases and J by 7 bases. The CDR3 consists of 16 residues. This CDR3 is CASSPRTGGVIEKLFF. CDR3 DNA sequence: TGTGCCAGCAGTCCGCGGACAGGGGGTGTTATTGAAAAACTGTTTTTT.

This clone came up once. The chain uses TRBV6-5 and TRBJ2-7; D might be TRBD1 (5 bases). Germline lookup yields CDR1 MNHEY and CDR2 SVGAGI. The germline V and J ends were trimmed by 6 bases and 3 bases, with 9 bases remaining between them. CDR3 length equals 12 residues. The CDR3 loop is CASRADSYEQYF. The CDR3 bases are TGTGCCAGCAGGGCTGACAGCTACGAGCAGTACTTC.

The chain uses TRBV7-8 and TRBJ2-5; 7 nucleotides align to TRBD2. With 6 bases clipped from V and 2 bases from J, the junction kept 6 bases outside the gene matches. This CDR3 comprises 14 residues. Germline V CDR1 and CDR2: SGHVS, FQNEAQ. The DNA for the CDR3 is TGTGCCAGCAGAGGGACTACCCCACAAGAGACCCAGTACTTC. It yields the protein CASRGTTPQETQYF.

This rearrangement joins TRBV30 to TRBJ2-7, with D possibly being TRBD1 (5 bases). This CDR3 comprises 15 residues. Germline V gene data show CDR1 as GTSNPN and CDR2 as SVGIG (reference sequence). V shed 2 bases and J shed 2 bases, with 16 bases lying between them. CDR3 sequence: CAWSLGAGGAYEQYF. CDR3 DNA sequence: TGTGCCTGGAGTTTAGGGGCCGGTGGGGCCTACGAGCAGTACTTC.

CDR3 nucleotide sequence: TGTGCCAGCAGCGCGGACCGGAGGGGCAATCAGCCCCAGCATTTT. This translates into CASSADRRGNQPQHF. The chain links TRBV28 to TRBJ1-5; D is unclear. Germline V gene sequence: CDR1 MDHEN, CDR2 SYDVKM. V shed 6 bases and J shed 2 bases, with 14 bases lying between them. This CDR3 is built from 15 residues.

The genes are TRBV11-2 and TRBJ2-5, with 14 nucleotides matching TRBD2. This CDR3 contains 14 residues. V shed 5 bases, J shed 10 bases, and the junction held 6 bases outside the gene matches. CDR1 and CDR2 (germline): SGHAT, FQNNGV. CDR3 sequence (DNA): TGTGCCAGCAGCCGACTAGCGGGGGGGCTCGGCCAGTACTTC. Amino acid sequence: CASSRLAGGLGQYF.

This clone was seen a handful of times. The CDR3 here is CASSAGTSGSALLFF. The CDR3 DNA sequence: TGTGCCAGCTCAGCCGGGACTAGCGGGAGCGCCCTCCTGTTCTTC. The chain links TRBV18 to TRBJ2-1; TRBD2 agrees at 14 bases. Per the germline V gene, CDR1 is KGHSH and CDR2 is LQKENI. CDR3 length equals 15 residues. V shed 5 bases, J shed 15 bases, and the junction held 12 bases outside the gene matches.